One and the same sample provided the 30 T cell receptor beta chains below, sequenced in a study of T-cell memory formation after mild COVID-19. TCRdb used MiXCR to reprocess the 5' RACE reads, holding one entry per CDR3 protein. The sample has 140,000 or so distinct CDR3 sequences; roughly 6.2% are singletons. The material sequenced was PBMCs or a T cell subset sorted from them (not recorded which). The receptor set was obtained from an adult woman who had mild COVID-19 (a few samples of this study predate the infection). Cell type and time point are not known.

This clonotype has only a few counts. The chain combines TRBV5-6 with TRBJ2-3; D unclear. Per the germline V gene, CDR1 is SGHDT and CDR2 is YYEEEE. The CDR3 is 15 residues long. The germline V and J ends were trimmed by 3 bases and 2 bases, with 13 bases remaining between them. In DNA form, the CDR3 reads TGTGCCAGCAGCTATCGCGGCCTCTCCACAGATACGCAGTATTTT. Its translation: CASSYRGLSTDTQYF. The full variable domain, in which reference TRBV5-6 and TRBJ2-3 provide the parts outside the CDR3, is DAGVTQSPTHLIKTRGQQVTLRCSPKSGHDTVSWYQQALGQGPQFIFQYYEEEERQRGNFPDRFSGHQFPNYSSELNVNALLLGDSALYLCASSYRGLSTDTQYFGPGTRLTVL.

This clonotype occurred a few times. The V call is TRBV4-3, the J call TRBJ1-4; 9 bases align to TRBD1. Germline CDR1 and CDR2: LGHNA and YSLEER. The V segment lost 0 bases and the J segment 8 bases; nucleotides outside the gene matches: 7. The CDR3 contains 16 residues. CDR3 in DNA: TGCGCCAGCAGCCAAGACACCGGGACAGGGTTCGAAAAACTGTTTTTT. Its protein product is CASSQDTGTGFEKLFF.

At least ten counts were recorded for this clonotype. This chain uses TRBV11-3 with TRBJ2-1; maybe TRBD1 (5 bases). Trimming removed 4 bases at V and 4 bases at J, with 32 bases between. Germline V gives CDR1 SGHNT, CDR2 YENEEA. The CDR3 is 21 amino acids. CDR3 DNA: TGTGCCAGCAGCTCTCATCGACAGTCCCGGACCCGCACCCCCCAATACAATGAGCAGTTCTTC. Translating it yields CASSSHRQSRTRTPQYNEQFF. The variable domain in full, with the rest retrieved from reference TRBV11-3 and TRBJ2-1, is EAGVVQSPRYKIIEKKQPVAFWCNPISGHNTLYWYLQNLGQGPELLIRYENEEAVDDSQLPKDRFSAERLKGVDSTLKIQPAELGDSAVYLCASSSHRQSRTRTPQYNEQFFGPGTRLTVL.

CDR3 in DNA: TGCAGTGCTCCCCTTGATGGAAACACTGAAGCTTTCTTT. Encoded protein: CSAPLDGNTEAFF. The V and J genes are TRBV20-1 and TRBJ1-1; D is unresolved. Germline values: CDR1 DFQATT, CDR2 SNEGSKA (reference sequence). The CDR3 extends over 13 amino acids. V gave up 5 bases and J gave up 2 bases, with 12 bases separating them.

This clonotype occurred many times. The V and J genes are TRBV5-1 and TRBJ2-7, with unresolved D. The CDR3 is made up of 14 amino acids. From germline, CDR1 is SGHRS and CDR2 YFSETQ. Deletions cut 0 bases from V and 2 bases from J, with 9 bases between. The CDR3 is CASSLDRVAYEQYF. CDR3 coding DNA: TGCGCCAGCAGCTTGGATCGGGTAGCCTACGAGCAGTACTTC.

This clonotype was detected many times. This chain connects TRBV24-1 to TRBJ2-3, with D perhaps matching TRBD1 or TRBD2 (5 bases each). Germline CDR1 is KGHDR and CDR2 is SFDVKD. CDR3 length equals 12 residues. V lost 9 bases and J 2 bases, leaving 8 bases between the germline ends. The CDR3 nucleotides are TGTGCCACCGCCGGGACCACAGATACGCAGTATTTT. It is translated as CATAGTTDTQYF.

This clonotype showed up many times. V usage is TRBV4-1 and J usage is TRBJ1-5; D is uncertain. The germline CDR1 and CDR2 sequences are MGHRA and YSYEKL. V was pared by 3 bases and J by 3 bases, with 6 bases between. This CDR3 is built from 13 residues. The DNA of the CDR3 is TGCGCCAGCAGCCAGGATCCCAATCAGCCCCAGCATTTT. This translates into CASSQDPNQPQHF.

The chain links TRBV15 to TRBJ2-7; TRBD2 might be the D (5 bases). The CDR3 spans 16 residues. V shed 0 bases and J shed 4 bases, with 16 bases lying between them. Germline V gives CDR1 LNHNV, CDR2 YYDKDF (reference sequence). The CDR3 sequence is CATSRDVYGVAYEQYF. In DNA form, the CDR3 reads TGTGCCACCAGCAGAGATGTTTACGGGGTAGCGTACGAGCAGTACTTC.

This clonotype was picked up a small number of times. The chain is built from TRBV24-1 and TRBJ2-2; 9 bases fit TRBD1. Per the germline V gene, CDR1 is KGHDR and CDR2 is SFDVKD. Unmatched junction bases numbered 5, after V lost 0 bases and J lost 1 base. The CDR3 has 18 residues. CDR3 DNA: TGTGCCACCAGTGATTTGTGGGGACAGGGCTTGAACACCGGGGAGCTGTTTTTT. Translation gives CATSDLWGQGLNTGELFF.

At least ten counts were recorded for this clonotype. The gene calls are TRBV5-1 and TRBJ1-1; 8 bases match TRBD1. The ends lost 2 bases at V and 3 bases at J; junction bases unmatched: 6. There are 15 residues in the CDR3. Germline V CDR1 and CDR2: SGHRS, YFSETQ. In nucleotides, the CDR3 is TGCGCCAGCAGCTTAACGGGACAGGCGGACACTGAAGCTTTCTTT. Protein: CASSLTGQADTEAFF.

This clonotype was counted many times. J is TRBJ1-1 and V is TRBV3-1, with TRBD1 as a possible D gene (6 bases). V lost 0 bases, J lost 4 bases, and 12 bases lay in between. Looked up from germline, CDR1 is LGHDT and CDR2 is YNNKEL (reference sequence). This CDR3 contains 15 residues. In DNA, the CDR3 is TGTGCCAGCAGCCAAGATCAGGGGACAAGCACTGAAGCTTTCTTT. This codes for CASSQDQGTSTEAFF.

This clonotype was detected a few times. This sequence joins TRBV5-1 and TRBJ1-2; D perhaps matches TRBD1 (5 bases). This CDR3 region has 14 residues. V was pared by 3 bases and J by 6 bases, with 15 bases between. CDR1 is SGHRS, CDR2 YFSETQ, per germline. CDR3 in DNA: TGCGCCAGCAGCTGGGACGGGGGGTTGAATGGCTACACCTTC. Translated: CASSWDGGLNGYTF.

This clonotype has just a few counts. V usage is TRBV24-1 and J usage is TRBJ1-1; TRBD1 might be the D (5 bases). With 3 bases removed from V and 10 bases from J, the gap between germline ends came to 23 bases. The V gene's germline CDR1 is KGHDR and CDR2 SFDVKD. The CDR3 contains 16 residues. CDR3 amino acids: CATSDPTGTDRGRAFF. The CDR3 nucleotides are TGTGCCACCAGTGATCCGACCGGGACGGATCGAGGAAGAGCTTTCTTT.

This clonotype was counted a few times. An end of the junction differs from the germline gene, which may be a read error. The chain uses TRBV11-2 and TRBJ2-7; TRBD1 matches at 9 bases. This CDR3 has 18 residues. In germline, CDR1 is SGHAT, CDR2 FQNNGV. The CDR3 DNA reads TGTGCCAGCCGCTCGCCGGGACAGGGCTATCCGTCCTCCCACGAGCAGTACTTC. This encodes CASRSPGQGYPSSHEQYF.

This CDR3 is CASSQRGQGVTYEQYF. In DNA form, the CDR3 reads TGCGCCAGCAGCCAACGAGGACAGGGGGTCACTTACGAGCAGTACTTC. The rearrangement links TRBV4-1 to TRBJ2-7; 10 bases agree with TRBD1. The CDR3 loop spans 16 amino acids. The germline gives CDR1 MGHRA, CDR2 YSYEKL. Trimming cost V 2 bases and J 4 bases; bases outside gene matches: 8.

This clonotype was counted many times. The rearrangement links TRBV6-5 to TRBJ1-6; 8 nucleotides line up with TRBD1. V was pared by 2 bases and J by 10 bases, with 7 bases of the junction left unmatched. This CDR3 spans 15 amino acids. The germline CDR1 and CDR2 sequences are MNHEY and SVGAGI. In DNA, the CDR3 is TGTGCCAGCAGTTACGCGACAGGGGTAGGATCACCCCTCCACTTT. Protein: CASSYATGVGSPLHF.

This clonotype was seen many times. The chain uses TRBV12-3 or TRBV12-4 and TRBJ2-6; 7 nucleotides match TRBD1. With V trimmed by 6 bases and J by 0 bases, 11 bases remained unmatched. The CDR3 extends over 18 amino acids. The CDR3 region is CASRHRDSEFSGANVLTF. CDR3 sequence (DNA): TGTGCCAGCAGGCACCGGGACAGTGAATTCTCTGGGGCCAACGTCCTGACTTTC.

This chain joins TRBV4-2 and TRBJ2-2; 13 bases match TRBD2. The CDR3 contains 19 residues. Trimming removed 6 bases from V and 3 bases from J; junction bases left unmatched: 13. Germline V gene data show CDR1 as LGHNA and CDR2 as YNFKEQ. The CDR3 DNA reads TGTGCCAGCAGACGGCAAGAACTAGCGGGGGGGCTTGACACCGGGGAGCTGTTTTTT. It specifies CASRRQELAGGLDTGELFF.

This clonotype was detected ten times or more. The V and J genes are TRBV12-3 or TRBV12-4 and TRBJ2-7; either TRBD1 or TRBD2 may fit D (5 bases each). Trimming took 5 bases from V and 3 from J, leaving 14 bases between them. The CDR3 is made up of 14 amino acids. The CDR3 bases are TGTGCCAGCAGTCCCCCGGGGCGCCACTACGAGCAGTACTTC. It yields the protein CASSPPGRHYEQYF.

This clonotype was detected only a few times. CDR3 DNA sequence: TGTGCCAGCAAAACGGGACCAGCCTACAATGAGCAGTTCTTC. It codes for CASKTGPAYNEQFF. The genes are TRBV6-5 and TRBJ2-1; D might be TRBD1 or TRBD2, each matching 5 bases. Per the germline V gene, CDR1 is MNHEY and CDR2 is SVGAGI. CDR3 size: 14 residues. With 7 bases removed from V and 2 bases from J, the gap between germline ends came to 12 bases.

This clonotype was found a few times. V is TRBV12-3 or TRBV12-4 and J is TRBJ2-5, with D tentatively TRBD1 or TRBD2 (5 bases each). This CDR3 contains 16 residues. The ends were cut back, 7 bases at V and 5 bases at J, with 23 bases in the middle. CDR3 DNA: TGTGCCAGCAACAGTAGGTGGGACCTGCCCAAGGAGACCCAGTACTTC. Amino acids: CASNSRWDLPKETQYF.

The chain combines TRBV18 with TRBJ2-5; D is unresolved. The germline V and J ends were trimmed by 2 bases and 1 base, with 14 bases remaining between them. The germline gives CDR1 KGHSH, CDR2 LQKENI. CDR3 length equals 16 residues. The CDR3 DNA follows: TGTGCCAGCTCACCAGACCCGGCAGGCCTCCAAGAGACCCAGTACTTC. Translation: CASSPDPAGLQETQYF.

The CDR3: CASSPGGEGGSYEQYF. CDR3 nucleotide sequence: TGTGCCAGCAGCCCGGGTGGGGAGGGGGGCTCCTACGAGCAGTACTTC. V usage is TRBV12-3 or TRBV12-4 and J usage is TRBJ2-7, with D possibly TRBD2 on 7 matching bases. This CDR3 has 16 residues. V was cut by 6 bases and J by 0 bases, with 18 bases left in between.

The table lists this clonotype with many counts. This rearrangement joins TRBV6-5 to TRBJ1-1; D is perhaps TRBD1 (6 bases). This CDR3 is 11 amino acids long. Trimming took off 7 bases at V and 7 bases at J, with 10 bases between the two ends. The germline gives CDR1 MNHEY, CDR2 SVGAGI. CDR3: CASTQGSEAFF. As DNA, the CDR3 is TGTGCCAGCACCCAGGGGAGTGAAGCTTTCTTT.

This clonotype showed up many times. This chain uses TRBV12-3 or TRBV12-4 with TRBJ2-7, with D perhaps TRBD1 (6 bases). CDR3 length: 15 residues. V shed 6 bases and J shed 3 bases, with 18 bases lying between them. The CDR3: CASRLGQGRYYEQYF. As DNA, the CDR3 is TGTGCCAGCAGACTTGGGCAGGGGCGTTACTACGAGCAGTACTTC.

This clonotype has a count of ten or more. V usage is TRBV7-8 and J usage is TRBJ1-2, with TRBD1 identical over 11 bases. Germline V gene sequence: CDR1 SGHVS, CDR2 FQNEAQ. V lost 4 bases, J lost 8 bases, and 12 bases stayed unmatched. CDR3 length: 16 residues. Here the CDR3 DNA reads TGTGCCAGCAGCTCGACCCGGGGACAGGGGGTAAACGGCTACACCTTC. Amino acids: CASSSTRGQGVNGYTF.

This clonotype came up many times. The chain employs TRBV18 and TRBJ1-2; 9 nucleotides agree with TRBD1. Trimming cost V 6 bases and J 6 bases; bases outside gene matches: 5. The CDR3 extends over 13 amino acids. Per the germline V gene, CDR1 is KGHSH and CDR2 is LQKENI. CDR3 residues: CASSPGQGHGYTF. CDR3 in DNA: TGTGCCAGCTCGCCAGGACAGGGGCATGGCTACACCTTC.

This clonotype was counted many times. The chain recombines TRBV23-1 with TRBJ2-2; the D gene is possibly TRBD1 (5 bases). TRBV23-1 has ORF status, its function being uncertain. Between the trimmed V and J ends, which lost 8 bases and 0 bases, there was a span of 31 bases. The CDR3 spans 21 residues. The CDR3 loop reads CASPQPDTGTLVDANTGELFF. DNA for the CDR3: TGCGCCAGCCCCCAACCCGACACAGGCACGCTAGTCGACGCGAACACCGGGGAGCTGTTTTTT.

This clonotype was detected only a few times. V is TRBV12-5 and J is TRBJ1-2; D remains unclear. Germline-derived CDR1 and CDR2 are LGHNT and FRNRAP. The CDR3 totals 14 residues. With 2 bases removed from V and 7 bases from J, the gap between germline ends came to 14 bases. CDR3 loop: CASGLSNPGGGYTF. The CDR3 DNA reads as TGTGCTAGTGGTTTGTCCAACCCCGGAGGTGGCTACACCTTC.

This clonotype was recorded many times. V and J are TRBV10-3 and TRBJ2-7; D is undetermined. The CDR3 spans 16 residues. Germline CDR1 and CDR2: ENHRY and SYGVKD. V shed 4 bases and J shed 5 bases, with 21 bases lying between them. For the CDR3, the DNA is TGTGCCATCAGTGGATCATCGTTGGTGAGGACGAACGAGCAGTACTTC. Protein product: CAISGSSLVRTNEQYF.